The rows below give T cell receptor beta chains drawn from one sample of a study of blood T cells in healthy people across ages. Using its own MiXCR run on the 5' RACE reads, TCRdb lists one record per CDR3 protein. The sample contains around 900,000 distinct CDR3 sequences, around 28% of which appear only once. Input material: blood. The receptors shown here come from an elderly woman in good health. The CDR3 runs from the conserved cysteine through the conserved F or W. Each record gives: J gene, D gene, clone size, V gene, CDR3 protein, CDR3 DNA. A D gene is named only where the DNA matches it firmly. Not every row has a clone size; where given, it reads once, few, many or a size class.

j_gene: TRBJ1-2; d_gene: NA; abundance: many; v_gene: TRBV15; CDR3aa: CATSMGLQGYGYTF; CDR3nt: TGTGCCACCAGCATGGGCCTACAGGGTTATGGCTACACCTTC
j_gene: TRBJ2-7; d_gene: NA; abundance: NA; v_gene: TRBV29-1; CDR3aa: CSVETGEGEQYF; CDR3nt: TGCAGCGTTGAGACGGGAGAAGGCGAGCAGTACTTC
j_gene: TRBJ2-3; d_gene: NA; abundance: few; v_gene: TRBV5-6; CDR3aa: CASRPFGATDTQYF; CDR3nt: TGTGCCAGCAGGCCTTTCGGGGCCACAGATACGCAGTATTTT
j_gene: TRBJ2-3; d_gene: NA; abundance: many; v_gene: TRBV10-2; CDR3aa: CASSESRDTQYF; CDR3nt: TGCGCCAGCAGTGAGTCCCGTGATACGCAGTATTTT
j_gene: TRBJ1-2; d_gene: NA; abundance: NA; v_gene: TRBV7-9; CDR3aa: CASSLVSGYGYTF; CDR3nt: TGTGCCAGCAGCTTAGTGTCAGGGTATGGCTACACCTTC
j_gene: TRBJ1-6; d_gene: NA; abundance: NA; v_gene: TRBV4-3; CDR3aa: CASSQEFSQTHSPLHF; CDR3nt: TGCGCCAGCAGCCAAGAGTTCTCTCAGACCCATTCACCCCTCCACTTT
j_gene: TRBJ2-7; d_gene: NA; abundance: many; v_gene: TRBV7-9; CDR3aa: CASSTSPDFYEQYF; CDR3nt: TGTGCCAGCAGCACTTCCCCAGACTTCTACGAGCAGTACTTC
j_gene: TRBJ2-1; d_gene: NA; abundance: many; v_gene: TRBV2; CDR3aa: CASSVNGGPFYNEQFF; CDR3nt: TGTGCCAGCAGTGTAAACGGGGGCCCTTTTTACAATGAGCAGTTCTTC
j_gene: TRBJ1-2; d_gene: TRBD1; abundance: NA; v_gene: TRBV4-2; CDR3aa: CASSLRQGNAYGCTF; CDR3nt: TGTGCCAGCAGCCTGCGACAGGGTAATGCCTATGGCTGCACCTTC
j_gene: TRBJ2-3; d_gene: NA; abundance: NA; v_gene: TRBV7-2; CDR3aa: CASSLEPGDTQYF; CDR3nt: TGTGCCAGCAGCCTCGAACCCGGGGATACGCAGTATTTT
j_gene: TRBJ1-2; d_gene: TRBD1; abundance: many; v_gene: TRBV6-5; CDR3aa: CASSYTRARGQLGYTF; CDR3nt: TGTGCCAGCAGTTACACCCGAGCTAGGGGGCAACTGGGCTACACCTTC
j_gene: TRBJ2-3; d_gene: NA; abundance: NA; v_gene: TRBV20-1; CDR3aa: CSAAQQSTDTQYF; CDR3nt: TGCAGTGCCGCTCAGCAGAGCACAGATACGCAGTATTTT
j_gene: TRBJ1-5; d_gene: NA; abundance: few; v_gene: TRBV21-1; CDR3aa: CATSGRANQPQHF; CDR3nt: TGTGCCACCTCGGGCAGGGCCAATCAGCCCCAGCATTTT
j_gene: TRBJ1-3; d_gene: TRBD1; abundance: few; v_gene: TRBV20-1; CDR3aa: CSAIRDSTNTIYF; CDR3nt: TGCAGTGCGATCCGGGACAGTACTAACACCATATATTTT
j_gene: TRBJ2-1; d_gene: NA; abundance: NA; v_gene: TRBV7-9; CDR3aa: CASSLGHVTNYYNEQFF; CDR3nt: TGTGCCAGCAGCTTAGGTCATGTGACGAATTACTACAATGAGCAGTTCTTC
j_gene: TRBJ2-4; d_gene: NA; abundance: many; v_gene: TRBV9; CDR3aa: CASSVDGKNIQYF; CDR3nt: TGTGCCAGCAGCGTAGACGGGAAAAACATTCAGTACTTC
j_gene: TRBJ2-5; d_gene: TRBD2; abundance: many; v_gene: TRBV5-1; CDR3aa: CASSLEPAGGGETQYF; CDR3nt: TGCGCCAGCAGCTTGGAGCCAGCGGGGGGGGGAGAGACCCAGTACTTC
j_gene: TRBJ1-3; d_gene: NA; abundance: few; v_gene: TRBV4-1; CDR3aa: CASSPEAGNTIYF; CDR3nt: TGCGCCAGCAGCCCCGAGGCTGGAAACACCATATATTTT
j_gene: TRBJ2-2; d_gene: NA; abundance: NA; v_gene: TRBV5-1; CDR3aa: CASSPQGRAGELFF; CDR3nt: TGCGCCAGCAGCCCACAGGGTCGGGCCGGGGAGCTGTTTTTT
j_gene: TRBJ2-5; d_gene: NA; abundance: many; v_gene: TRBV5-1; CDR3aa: CASSYETQYF; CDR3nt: TGCGCCAGCAGCTATGAGACCCAGTACTTC
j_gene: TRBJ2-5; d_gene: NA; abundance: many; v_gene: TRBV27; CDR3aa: CASSHWSQETQYF; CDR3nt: TGTGCCAGCAGTCACTGGTCCCAAGAGACCCAGTACTTC
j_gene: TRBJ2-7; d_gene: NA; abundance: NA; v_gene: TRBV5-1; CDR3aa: CASSLVQGFYEQYF; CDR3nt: TGCGCCAGCAGCTTGGTCCAGGGGTTTTACGAGCAGTACTTC
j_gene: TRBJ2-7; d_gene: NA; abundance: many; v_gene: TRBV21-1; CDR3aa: CASPGTPVYEQYF; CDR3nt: TGTGCCAGTCCCGGGACTCCTGTCTACGAGCAGTACTTC
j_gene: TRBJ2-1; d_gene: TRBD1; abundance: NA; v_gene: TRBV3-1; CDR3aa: CASSPYPGTEDNEQFF; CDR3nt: TGTGCCAGCAGCCCGTACCCCGGGACAGAAGACAATGAGCAGTTCTTC
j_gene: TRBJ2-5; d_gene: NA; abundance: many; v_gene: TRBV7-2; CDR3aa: CASSRQLMETQYF; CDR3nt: TGTGCCAGCAGCCGACAGTTGATGGAGACCCAGTACTTC
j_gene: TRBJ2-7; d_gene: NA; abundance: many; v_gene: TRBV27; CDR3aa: CASSTGGPYEQYF; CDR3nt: TGTGCCAGCAGCACGGGGGGCCCCTACGAGCAGTACTTC
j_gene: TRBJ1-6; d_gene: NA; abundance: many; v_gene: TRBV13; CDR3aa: CASSTKTGPQDSPLHF; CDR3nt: TGTGCCAGCAGCACCAAGACAGGACCTCAGGATTCACCCCTCCACTTT
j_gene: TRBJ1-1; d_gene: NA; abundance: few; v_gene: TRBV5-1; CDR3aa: CASSLAGPRRNEAFF; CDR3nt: TGCGCCAGCAGCTTGGCGGGTCCCCGAAGGAATGAAGCTTTCTTT
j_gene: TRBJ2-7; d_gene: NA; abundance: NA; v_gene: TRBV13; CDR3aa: CASSGGGQYEQYF; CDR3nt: TGTGCCAGCAGCGGAGGCGGACAGTACGAGCAGTACTTC
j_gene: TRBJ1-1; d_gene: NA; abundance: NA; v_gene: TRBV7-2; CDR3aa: CASSPPGVMNTEAFF; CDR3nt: TGTGCCAGCAGCCCCCCCGGGGTAATGAACACTGAAGCTTTCTTT
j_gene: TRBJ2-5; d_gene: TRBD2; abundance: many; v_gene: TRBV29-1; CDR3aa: CSGRAAVQETQYF; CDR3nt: TGCAGTGGGAGGGCGGCCGTCCAAGAGACCCAGTACTTC
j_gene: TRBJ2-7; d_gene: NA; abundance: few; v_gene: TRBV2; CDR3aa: CASSEMGIYEQYF; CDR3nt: TGTGCCAGCAGTGAAATGGGGATCTACGAGCAGTACTTC
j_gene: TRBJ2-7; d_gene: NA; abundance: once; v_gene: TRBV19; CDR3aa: CASSSHLTGLSIVRLYEQYF; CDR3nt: TGTGCCAGTAGTTCCCACCTTACAGGGCTTTCAATCGTGCGCCTCTACGAGCAGTACTTC
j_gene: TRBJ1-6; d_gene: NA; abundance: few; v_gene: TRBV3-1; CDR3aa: CASSQDYPGTTGSNSPLHF; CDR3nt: TGTGCCAGCAGCCAAGACTACCCCGGGACGACCGGTTCTAATTCACCCCTCCACTTT
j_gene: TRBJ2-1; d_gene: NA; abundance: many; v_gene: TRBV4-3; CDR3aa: CASSQDSPLRAPHNEQFF; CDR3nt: TGCGCCAGCAGCCAAGACTCCCCACTTAGGGCCCCCCACAATGAGCAGTTCTTC
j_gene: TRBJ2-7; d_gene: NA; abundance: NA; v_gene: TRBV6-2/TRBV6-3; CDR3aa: CASSPRAQGLGEQYF; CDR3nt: TGTGCCAGCAGTCCCCGGGCCCAGGGTCTTGGCGAGCAGTACTTC
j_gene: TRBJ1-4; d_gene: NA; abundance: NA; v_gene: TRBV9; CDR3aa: CASSASTMTVGNEKLFF; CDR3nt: TGTGCCAGCAGCGCTTCTACCATGACAGTCGGAAATGAAAAACTGTTTTTT
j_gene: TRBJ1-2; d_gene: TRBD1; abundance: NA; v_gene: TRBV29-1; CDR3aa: CSGGPDRGNGYTF; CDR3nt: TGCAGCGGGGGACCAGACAGGGGGAATGGCTACACCTTC
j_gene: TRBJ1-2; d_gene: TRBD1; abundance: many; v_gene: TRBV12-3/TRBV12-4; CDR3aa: CASSGTGHGYTF; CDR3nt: TGTGCCAGCAGCGGGACAGGTCACGGCTACACCTTC
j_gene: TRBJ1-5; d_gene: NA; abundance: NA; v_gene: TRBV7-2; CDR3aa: CASSALQGDQPQHF; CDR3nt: TGTGCCAGCAGCGCACTTCAGGGTGATCAGCCCCAGCATTTT